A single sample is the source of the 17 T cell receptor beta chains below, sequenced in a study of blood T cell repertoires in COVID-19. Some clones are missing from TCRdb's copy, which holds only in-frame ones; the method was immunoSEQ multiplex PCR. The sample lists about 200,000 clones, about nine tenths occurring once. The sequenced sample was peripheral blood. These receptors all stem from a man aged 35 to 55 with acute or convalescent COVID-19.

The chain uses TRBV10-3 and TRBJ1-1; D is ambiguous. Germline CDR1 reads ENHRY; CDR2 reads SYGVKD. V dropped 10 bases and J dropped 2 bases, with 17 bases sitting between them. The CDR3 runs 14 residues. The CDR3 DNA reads TGTGCCACCCTGTTTAAGGGAGGAAACACTGAAGCTTTCTTT. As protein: CATLFKGGNTEAFF.

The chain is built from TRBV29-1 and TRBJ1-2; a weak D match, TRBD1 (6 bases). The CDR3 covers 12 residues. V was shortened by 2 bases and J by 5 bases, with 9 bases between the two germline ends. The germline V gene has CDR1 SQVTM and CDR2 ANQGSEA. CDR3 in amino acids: CSVEQGLYGYTF. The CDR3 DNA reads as TGCAGCGTTGAACAGGGGCTGTATGGCTACACCTTC.

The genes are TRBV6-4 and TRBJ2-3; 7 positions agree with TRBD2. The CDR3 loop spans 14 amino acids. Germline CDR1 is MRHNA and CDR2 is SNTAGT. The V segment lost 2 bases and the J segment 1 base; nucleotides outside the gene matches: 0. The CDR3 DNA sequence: TGTGCCAGCAGTGACAGCGGGGGCACAGATACGCAGTATTTT. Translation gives CASSDSGGTDTQYF.

The CDR3 loop reads CASSSPTGRGEKLFF. CDR3 nucleotides: TGTGCCAGCAGTTCGCCCACAGGGAGGGGTGAAAAACTGTTTTTT. V and J are TRBV28 and TRBJ1-4, with D possibly matching TRBD1 (6 bases). Trimming pared 4 bases from V and 7 bases from J, leaving 16 bases between. In germline, CDR1 is MDHEN, CDR2 SYDVKM. The CDR3 loop spans 15 amino acids.

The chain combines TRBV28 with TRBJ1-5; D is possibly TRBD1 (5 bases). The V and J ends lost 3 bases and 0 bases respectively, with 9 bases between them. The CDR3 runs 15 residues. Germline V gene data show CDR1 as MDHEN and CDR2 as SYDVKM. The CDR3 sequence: CASSLTAYSNQPQHF. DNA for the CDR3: TGTGCCAGCAGTTTGACAGCATATAGCAATCAGCCCCAGCATTTT.

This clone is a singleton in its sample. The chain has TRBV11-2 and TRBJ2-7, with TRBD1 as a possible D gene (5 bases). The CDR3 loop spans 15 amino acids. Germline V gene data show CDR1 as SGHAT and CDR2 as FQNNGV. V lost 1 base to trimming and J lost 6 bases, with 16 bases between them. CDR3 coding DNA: TGTGCCAGCAGCTTAGGAAGTTGGGGCTCCGGCGAGCAGTACTTC. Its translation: CASSLGSWGSGEQYF.

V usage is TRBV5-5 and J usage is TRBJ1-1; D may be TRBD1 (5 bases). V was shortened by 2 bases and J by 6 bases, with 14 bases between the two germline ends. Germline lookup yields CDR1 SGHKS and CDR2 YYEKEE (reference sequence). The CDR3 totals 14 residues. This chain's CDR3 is CASSLRWARAEAFF. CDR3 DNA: TGTGCCAGCAGCTTAAGATGGGCCAGGGCTGAAGCTTTCTTT.

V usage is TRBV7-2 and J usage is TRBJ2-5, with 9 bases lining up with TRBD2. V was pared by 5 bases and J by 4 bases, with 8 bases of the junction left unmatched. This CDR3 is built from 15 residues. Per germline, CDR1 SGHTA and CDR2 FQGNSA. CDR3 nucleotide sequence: TGTGCCAGCAGCCGCCGCGCTAGCGGGGTAGAGACCCAGTACTTC. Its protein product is CASSRRASGVETQYF.

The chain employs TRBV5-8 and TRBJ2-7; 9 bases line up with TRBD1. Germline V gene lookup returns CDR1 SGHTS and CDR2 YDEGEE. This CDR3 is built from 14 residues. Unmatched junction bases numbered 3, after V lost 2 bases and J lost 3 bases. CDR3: CASSFGTGSYEQYF. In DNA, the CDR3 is TGTGCCAGCAGCTTTGGGACAGGGAGCTACGAGCAGTACTTC.

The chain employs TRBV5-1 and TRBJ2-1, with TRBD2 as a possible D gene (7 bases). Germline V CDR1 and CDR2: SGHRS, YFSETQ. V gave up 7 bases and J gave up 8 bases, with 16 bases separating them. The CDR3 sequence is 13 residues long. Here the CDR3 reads CASFFGGGDEQFF. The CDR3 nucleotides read TGCGCCAGCTTTTTTGGGGGGGGCGATGAGCAGTTCTTC.

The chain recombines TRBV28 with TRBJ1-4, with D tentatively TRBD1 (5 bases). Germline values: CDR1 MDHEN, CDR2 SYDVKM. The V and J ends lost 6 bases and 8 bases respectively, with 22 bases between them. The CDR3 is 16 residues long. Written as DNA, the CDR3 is TGTGCCAGCAGCCCGGGGGTGGGGTCGGCAGAAGAAAAACTGTTTTTT. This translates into CASSPGVGSAEEKLFF.

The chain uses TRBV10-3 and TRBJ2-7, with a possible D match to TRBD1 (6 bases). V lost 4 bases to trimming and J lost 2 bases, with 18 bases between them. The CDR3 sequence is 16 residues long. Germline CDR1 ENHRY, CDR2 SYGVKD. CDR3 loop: CAISASEQGSPYEQYF. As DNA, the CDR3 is TGTGCCATCAGTGCCTCCGAACAGGGTTCCCCCTACGAGCAGTACTTC.

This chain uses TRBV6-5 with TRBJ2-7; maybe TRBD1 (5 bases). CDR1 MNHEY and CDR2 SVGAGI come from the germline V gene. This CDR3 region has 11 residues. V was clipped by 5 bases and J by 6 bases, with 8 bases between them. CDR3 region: CASSTGREQYF. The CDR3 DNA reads TGTGCCAGCAGTACAGGCCGCGAGCAGTACTTC.

This CDR3 is CASSLELGGNYGYTF. The CDR3 bases are TGTGCCAGCAGCTTAGAACTGGGCGGGAACTATGGCTACACCTTC. The genes are TRBV7-6 and TRBJ1-2; D call uncertain. The CDR3 has 15 residues. V gave up 1 base and J gave up 2 bases, with 11 bases separating them. Germline loops: CDR1 SGHVS, CDR2 FNYEAQ.

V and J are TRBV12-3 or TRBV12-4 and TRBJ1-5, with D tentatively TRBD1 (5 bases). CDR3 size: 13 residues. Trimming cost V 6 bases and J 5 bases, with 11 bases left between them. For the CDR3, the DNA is TGTGCCAGCAGCCCTTCAGGGTATCAGCCCCAGCATTTT. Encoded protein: CASSPSGYQPQHF.

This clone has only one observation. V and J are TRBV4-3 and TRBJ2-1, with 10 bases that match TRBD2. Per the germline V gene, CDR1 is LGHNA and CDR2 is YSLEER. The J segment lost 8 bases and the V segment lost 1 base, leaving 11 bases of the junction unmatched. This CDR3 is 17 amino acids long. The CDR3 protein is CASSQGPASGGADEQFF. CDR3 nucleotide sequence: TGCGCCAGCAGCCAAGGGCCGGCCAGCGGGGGGGCCGATGAGCAGTTCTTC.

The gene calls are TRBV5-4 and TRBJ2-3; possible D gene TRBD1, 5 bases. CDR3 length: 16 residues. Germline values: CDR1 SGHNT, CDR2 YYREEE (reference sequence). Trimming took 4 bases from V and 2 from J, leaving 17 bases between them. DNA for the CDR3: TGTGCCAGCAGCCCTCCCCCAGGGTCAGCCACAGATACGCAGTATTTT. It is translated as CASSPPPGSATDTQYF.